The clone carrying this T cell receptor (beta chain) was counted between two and nine times. These data are taken from a study of blood T cell repertoires in COVID-19. Overall study: Acute and convalescent COVID-19 specimens originated in the United States, Italy and Spain. PBMCs, B-cell-depleted T cells, or T cells provided the cDNA or gDNA that made up the material.

This CDR3 comprises 15 residues. The germline V gene encodes CDR1 GTSNPN and CDR2 SVGIG (reference sequence). The V gene end was trimmed by 4 bases and the J gene end by 2 bases; junction bases not matched to a gene: 11. Under the authors' procedure: Reference gene primer amplification in the assay estimated nucleated cell counts. Libraries were prepared by immunoSEQ multiplex PCR; TCRdb keeps only in-frame clonotypes and omits some of them. V, J and clone size are taken as reported in that table, and D and trimming were inferred from the DNA itself. The table lists roughly 59,000 clones, roughly 80% of them singletons.

The receptor's source is a human donor in a cohort sampled during active COVID-19. The specimen sequenced was peripheral blood. This chain connects TRBV30 to TRBJ2-7; 7 bases agree with TRBD1. The CDR3 nucleotides are TGTGCCTGGACCGGCAGAAGGGGGCGAACCTACGAGCAGTACTTC. This codes for CAWTGRRGRTYEQYF.